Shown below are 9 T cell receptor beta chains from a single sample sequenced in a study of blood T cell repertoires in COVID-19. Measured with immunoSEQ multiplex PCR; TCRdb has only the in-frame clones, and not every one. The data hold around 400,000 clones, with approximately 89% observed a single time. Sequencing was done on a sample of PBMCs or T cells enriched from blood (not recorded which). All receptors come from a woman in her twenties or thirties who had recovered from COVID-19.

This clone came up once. CDR3 bases: TGTGCCAGTACCCCAACAGGGGCTAATTGGGGGATCACTGAAGCTTTCTTT. Its translation: CASTPTGANWGITEAFF. The chain has TRBV19 and TRBJ1-1; TRBD1 matches at 7 bases. This CDR3 contains 17 residues. Germline-derived CDR1 and CDR2 are LNHDA and SQIVND (reference sequence). The V and J ends lost 7 bases and 4 bases, in that order; junction bases with no gene match: 18. Together with reference TRBV19 and TRBJ1-1, the CDR3 gives the full variable domain: DGGITQSPKYLFRKEGQNVTLSCEQNLNHDAMYWYRQDPGQGLRLIYYSQIVNDFQKGDIAEGYSVSREKKESFPLTVTSAQKNPTAFYLCASTPTGANWGITEAFFGQGTRLTVV.

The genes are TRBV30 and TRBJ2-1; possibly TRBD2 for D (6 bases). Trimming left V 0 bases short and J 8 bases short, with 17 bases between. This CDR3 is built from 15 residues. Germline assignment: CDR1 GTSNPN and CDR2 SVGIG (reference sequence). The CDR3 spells CAWSVGNRGGDEQFF. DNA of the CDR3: TGTGCCTGGAGTGTAGGTAATCGGGGAGGCGATGAGCAGTTCTTC.

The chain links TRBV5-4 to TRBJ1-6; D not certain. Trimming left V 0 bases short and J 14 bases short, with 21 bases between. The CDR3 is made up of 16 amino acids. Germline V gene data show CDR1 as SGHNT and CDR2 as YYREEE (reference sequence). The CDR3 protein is CASSLAGQTADLSLHF. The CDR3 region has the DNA TGTGCCAGCAGCTTGGCCGGCCAAACAGCGGATTTGTCCCTCCACTTT.

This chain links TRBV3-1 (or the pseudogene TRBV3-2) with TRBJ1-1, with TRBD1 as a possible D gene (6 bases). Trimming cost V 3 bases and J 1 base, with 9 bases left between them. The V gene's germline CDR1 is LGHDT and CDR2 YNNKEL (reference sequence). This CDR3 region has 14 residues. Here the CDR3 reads CASSQSTGNTEAFF. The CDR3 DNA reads TGTGCCAGCAGCCAGTCGACAGGGAACACTGAAGCTTTCTTT.

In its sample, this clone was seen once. This chain's CDR3 is CASSPSAEQTYEQYF. For the CDR3, the DNA is TGTGCCAGCTCACCATCCGCGGAGCAGACCTACGAGCAGTACTTC. This chain links TRBV18 with TRBJ2-7; D is undetermined. Looked up from germline, CDR1 is KGHSH and CDR2 is LQKENI. The CDR3 extends over 15 amino acids. Trimming stripped 2 bases from V and 2 bases from J, with 13 bases between.

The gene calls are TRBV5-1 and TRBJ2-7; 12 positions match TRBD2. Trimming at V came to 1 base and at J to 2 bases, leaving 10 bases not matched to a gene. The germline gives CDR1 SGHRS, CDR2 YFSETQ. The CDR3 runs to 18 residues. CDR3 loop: CASSLPRLLAGGTYEQYF. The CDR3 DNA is TGCGCCAGCAGCTTGCCCCGACTACTAGCGGGAGGAACCTACGAGCAGTACTTC.

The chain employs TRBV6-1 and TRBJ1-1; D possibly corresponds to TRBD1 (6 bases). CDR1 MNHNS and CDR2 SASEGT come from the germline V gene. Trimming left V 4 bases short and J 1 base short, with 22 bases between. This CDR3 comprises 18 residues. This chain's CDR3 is CASSVPGHSGPRNTEAFF. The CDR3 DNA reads TGTGCCAGCAGTGTCCCGGGACATTCGGGACCGCGGAACACTGAAGCTTTCTTT.

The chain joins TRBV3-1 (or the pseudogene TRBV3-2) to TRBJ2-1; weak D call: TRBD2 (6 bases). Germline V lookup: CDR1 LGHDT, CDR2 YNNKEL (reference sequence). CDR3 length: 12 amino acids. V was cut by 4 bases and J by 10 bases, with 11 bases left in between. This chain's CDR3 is CASSPNAGEQFF. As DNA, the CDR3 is TGTGCCAGCAGCCCTAACGCGGGGGAGCAGTTCTTC.

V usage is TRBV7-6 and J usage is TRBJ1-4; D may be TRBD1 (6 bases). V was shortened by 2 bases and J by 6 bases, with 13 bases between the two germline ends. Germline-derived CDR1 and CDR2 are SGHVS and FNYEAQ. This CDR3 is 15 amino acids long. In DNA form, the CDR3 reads TGTGCCAGCAGCTTAAAAGGGCAGGGGCATGAAAAACTGTTTTTT. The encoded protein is CASSLKGQGHEKLFF.